This T cell receptor (beta chain) was sequenced for a study of monozygotic twins with inflammatory bowel disease. The CDR3 totals 11 residues. Germline V gene data show CDR1 as MNHEY and CDR2 as SMNVEV (reference sequence). As regards this clonotype: What it recognizes is unknown.

Two rounds of nested PCR, of 16 and 9 cycles, were run on TCRalpha and TCRbeta cDNA. After re-calling the 5' RACE reads, TCRdb lists one entry per CDR3 protein, DNA absent. The data include some 330,000 distinct CDR3 sequences; the top ten clones carry roughly 5.3%. For every donor, one blood sample of approximately 2.5 ml was drawn. Study-wide findings and caveats: Findings did not support one strong IBD-associated signal or clonotype. Other individuals had fewer clonotypes in common with IBD patients than with healthy twins, especially with disease activity.

Sequencing was done on a sample of blood. The source is a human donor with ulcerative colitis or Crohn's disease, or a healthy co-twin of an affected twin (not recorded which). The rearrangement joins TRBV27 to TRBJ2-5. CDR3 sequence reads: CASSFLGTQYF.